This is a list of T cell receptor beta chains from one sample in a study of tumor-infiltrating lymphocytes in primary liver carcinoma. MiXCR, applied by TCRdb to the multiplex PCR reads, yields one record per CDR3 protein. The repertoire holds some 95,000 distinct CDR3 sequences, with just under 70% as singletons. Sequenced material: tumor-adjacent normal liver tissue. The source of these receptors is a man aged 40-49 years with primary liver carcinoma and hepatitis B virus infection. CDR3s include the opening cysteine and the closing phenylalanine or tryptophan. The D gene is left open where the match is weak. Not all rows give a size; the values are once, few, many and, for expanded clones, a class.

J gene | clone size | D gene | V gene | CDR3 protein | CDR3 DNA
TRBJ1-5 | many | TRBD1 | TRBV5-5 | CASSLRVGQGINQPQHF | TGTGCCAGCAGCTTGAGGGTGGGACAGGGAATCAATCAGCCCCAGCATTTT
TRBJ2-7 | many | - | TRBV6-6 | CASNLRPQQYF | TGTGCCAGCAACCTGAGACCCCAGCAGTACTTC
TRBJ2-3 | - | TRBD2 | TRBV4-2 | CASRYVGTSGRADTDTRYF | TGTGCCAGCAGGTACGTAGGGACTAGCGGGAGGGCCGACACAGATACGCGGTATTTT
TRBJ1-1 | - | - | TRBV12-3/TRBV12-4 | CASSLRGSNNEAFF | TGTGCCAGCAGTCTCCGGGGATCGAACAATGAAGCTTTCTTT
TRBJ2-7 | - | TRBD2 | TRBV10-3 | CAISASGTFYEQYF | TGTGCCATCAGTGCTAGCGGGACGTTCTACGAGCAGTACTTC
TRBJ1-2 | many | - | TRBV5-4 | CASSLNSNYGYTF | TGTGCCAGCAGCTTAAACAGTAACTATGGCTACACCTTC
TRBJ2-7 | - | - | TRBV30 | CAWSHRNSGGNF | TGTGCCTGGAGCCACCGCAACTCCGGCGGAAACTTC
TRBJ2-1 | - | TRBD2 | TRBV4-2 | CANSVTGTSWDNEQFF | TGTGCCAACAGCGTAACCGGGACTAGTTGGGACAATGAGCAGTTCTTC
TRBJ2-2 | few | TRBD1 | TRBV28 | CASSLGQLNTGELFF | TGTGCCAGCAGTCTGGGACAGTTGAACACCGGGGAGCTGTTTTTT
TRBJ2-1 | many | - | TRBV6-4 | CASSDSDNNEQFF | TGTGCCAGCAGTGACTCGGACAACAATGAGCAGTTCTTC
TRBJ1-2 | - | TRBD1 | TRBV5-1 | CASGSNRGGMSGYTF | TGCGCCAGCGGCTCCAACAGGGGCGGAATGAGCGGCTACACCTTC
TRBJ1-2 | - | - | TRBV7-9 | CASGKQEANYNYTF | TGTGCCAGCGGCAAACAGGAGGCTAACTATAACTACACCTTC
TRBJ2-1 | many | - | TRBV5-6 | CASSLRWNEQFF | TGTGCCAGCAGCTTGCGCTGGAATGAGCAGTTCTTC
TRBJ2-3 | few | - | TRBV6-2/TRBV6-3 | CARSFPGTQYF | TGTGCCAGAAGTTTTCCAGGTACGCAGTATTTT
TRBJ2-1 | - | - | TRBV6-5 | CASSTARLGGAVEQFF | TGTGCCAGCAGTACGGCTCGACTAGGGGGAGCCGTTGAGCAGTTCTTC
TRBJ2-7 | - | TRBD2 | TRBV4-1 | CASSLSGTSGSSYEQYF | TGCGCCAGCAGCCTGTCCGGGACTAGCGGAAGCTCCTACGAGCAGTACTTC
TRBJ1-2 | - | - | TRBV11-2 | CASSLEEDYGHTF | TGTGCCAGCAGCTTAGAGGAGGACTATGGCCACACCTTC
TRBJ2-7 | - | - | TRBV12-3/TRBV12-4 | CANSTLACEQYF | TGTGCCAACAGTACACTAGCCTGCGAGCAGTACTTC
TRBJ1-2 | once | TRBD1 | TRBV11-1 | CASSPGQGQSYGHTF | TGTGCCAGCAGCCCGGGACAGGGTCAGAGTTATGGTCACACCTTC
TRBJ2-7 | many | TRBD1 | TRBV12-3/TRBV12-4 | CASSPKGASTYEQYF | TGTGCCAGCAGTCCCAAGGGGGCGTCTACCTACGAGCAGTACTTC
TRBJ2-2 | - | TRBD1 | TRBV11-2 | CQQLNRQGAGELFF | TGCCAGCAGCTCAACCGACAGGGGGCCGGGGAGCTGTTTTTT
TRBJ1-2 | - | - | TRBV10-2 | CASNGQFSKYGYTF | TGCGCCAGCAACGGACAGTTCTCTAAGTATGGCTACACCTTC
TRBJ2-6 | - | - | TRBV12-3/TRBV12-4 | CASSFGGGGTNILTF | TGTGCCAGCAGTTTCGGAGGTGGCGGGACCAACATCCTGACTTTC
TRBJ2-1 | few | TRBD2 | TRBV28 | CVAGGSSYNEQFF | TGTGTAGCGGGCGGGAGCTCCTACAATGAGCAGTTCTTC
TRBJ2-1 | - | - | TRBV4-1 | CASSHTPGPSTYNEQFF | TGCGCCAGTAGCCATACACCGGGACCCAGCACCTACAATGAGCAGTTCTTC
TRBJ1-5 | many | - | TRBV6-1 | CATLKVGQNQPQHF | TGTGCCACCCTCAAGGTGGGGCAGAACCAGCCCCAGCATTTT
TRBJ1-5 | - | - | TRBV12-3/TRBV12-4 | CASSLAWGGLDNQPQHF | TGTGCCAGCAGTTTAGCGTGGGGGGGACTTGACAATCAGCCCCAGCATTTT
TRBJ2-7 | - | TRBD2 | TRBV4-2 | CASSQVVGSGRAPEQYF | TGTGCCAGCAGCCAAGTCGTCGGTAGCGGGAGGGCCCCCGAGCAGTACTTC
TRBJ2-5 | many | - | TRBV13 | CASSRPPQETQYF | TGTGCCAGCAGCCGACCCCCTCAAGAGACCCAGTACTTC
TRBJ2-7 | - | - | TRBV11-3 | CASNIRPGPYSYEQYF | TGTGCCAGCAACATCCGACCGGGTCCTTACTCCTACGAGCAATACTTC
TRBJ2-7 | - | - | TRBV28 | CATLSQGPYEQCF | TGTGCCACCTTATCCCAGGGCCCCTACGAGCAGTGCTTC
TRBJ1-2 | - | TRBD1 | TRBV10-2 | CTSRETGVPYGYTF | TGCACCAGTAGGGAAACAGGGGTCCCCTATGGCTACACCTTC
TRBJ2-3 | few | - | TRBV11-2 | CVNSLNRQGDTQYF | TGTGTCAACAGCTTAAACCGACAAGGGGATACGCAGTATTTT